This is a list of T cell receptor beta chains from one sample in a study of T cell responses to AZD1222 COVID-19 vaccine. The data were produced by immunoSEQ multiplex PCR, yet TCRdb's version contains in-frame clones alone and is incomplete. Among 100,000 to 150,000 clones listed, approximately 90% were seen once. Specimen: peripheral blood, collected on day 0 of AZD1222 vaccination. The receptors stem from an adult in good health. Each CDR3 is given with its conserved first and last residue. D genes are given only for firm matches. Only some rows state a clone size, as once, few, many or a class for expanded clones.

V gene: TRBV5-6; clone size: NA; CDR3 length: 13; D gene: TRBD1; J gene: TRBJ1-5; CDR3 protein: CASSRDRDQPQHF; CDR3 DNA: TGTGCCAGCAGCCGGGACAGGGATCAGCCCCAGCATTTT
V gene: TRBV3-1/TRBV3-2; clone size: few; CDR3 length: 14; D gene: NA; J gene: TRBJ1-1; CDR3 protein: CASSPNRYASEAFF; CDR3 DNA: TGTGCCAGCAGCCCGAACAGGTACGCCAGTGAAGCTTTCTTT
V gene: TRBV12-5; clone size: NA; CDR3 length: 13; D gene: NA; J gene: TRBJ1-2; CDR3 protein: CASAPSGRYGYTF; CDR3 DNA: TGTGCTAGTGCCCCCTCAGGGAGGTATGGCTACACCTTC
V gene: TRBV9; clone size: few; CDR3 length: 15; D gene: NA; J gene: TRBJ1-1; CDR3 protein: CASSVREAGNTEAFF; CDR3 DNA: TGTGCCAGCAGCGTAAGGGAGGCAGGGAACACTGAAGCTTTCTTT
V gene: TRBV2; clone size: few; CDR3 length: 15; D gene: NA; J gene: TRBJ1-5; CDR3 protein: CASNPWQASNQPQHF; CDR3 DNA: TGTGCCAGCAATCCCTGGCAGGCTAGCAATCAGCCCCAGCATTTT
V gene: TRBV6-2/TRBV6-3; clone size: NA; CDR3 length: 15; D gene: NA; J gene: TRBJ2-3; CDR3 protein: CASSYPKGGSDTQYF; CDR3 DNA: TGTGCCAGCAGTTACCCCAAGGGGGGCTCAGATACGCAGTATTTT
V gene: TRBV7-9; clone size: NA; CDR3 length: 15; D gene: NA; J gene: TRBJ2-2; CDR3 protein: CASSLSEGRTGELFF; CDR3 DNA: TGTGCCAGCAGCTTATCTGAAGGCCGCACCGGGGAGCTGTTTTTT
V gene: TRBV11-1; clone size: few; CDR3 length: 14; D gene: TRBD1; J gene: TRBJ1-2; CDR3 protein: CASSFRTGVYGYTF; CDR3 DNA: TGTGCCAGCAGCTTCAGGACAGGTGTATATGGCTACACCTTC
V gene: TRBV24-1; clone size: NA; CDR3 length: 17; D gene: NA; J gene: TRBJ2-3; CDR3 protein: CATSDSAGMGPGDTQYF; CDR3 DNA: TGTGCCACCAGTGATTCGGCGGGGATGGGCCCAGGGGATACGCAGTATTTT
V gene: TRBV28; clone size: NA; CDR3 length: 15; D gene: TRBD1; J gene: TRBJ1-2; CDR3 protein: CASSWRDRVVYGYTF; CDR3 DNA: TGTGCCAGCAGTTGGCGGGACAGGGTTGTCTATGGCTACACCTTC
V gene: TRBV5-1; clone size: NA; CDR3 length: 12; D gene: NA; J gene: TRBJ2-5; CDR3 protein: CASSLDQETQYF; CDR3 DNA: TGCGCCAGCAGCTTGGACCAAGAGACCCAGTACTTC
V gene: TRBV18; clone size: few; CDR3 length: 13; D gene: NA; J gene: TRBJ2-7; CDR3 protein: CASSGRGAYEQYF; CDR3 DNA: TGTGCCAGCTCAGGCAGGGGAGCCTACGAGCAGTACTTC
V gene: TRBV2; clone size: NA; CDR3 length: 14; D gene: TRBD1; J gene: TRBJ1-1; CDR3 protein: CAAKPGQVKTEAFF; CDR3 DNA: TGTGCCGCGAAACCGGGACAGGTAAAAACTGAAGCTTTCTTT
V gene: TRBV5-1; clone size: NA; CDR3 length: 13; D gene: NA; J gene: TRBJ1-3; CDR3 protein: CASFDPGGNTIYF; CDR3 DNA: TGCGCCAGCTTCGATCCGGGGGGAAACACCATATATTTT
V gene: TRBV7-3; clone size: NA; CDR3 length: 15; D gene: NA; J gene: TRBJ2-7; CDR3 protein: CASSLTPGDSYEQYF; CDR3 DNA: TGTGCCAGCAGCTTAACCCCCGGGGACTCCTACGAGCAGTACTTC
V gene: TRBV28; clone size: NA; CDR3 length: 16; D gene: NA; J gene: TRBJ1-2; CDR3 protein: CASSFTQGPTSYGYTF; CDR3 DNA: TGTGCCAGCAGTTTCACACAAGGGCCCACCTCCTATGGCTACACCTTC
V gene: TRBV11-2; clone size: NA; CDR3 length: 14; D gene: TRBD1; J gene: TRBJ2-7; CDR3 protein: CASSLVQGAYEQYF; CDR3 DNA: TGTGCCAGCAGCTTAGTACAGGGGGCTTACGAGCAGTACTTC
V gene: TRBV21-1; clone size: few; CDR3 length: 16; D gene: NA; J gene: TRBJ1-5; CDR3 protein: CASSLRDRLTNQPQHF; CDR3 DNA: TGTGCCAGCAGCCTCCGCGACAGGTTGACCAATCAGCCCCAGCATTTT
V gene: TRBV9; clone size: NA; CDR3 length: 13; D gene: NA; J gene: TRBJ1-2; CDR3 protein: CASSPTGGYGYTF; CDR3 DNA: TGTGCCAGCAGCCCAACTGGAGGGTATGGCTACACCTTC
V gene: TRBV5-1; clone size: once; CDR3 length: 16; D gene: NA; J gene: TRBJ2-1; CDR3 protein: CASSLVAGSGLDEQFF; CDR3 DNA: TGCGCCAGCAGCTTGGTGGCGGGGTCAGGGTTGGATGAGCAGTTCTTC
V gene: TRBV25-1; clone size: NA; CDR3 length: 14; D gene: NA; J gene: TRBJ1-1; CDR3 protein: CASSELGNRVEAFF; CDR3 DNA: TGTGCCAGCAGTGAATTAGGGAATAGGGTTGAAGCTTTCTTT
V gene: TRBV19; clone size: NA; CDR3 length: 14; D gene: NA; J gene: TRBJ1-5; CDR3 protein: CASSILTSNQPQHF; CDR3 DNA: TGTGCCAGTAGTATATTGACCTCCAATCAGCCCCAGCATTTT
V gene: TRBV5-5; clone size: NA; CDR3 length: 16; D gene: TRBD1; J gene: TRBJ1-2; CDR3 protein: CASRPGYYGQGVGYTF; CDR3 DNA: TGTGCCAGCAGACCCGGGTACTACGGACAGGGTGTTGGCTACACCTTC
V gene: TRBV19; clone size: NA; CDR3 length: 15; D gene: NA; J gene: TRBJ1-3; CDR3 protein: CASSTVDISGNTIYF; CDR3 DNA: TGTGCCAGTAGTACCGTTGACATCTCTGGAAACACCATATATTTT
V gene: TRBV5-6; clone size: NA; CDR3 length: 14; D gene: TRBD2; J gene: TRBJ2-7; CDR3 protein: CASSLGGRAYEQYF; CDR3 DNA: TGTGCCAGCAGCTTGGGCGGGAGAGCCTACGAGCAGTACTTC
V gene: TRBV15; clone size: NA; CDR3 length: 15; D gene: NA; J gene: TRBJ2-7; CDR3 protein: CATSRDSRTAHEQYF; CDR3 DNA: TGTGCCACCAGCAGAGATTCAAGAACAGCGCACGAGCAGTACTTC
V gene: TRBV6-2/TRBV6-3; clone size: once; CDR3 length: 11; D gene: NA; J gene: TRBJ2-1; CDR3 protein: CASSYADEQFF; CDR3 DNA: TGTGCCAGCAGTTACGCCGATGAGCAGTTCTTC
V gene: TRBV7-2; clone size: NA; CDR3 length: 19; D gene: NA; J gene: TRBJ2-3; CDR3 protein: CASSLLRSARGYSSDTQYF; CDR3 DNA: TGTGCCAGCAGCTTATTGAGATCGGCTAGAGGGTACAGTTCGGATACGCAGTATTTT
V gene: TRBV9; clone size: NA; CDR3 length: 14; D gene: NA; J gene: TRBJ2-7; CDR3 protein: CASSVAGRSYEQYF; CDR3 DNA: TGTGCCAGCAGCGTAGCGGGGAGATCATACGAGCAGTACTTC
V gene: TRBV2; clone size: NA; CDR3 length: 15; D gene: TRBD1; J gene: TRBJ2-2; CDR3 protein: CASKQGVANTGELFF; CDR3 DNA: TGTGCCAGCAAACAGGGGGTCGCGAACACCGGGGAGCTGTTTTTT
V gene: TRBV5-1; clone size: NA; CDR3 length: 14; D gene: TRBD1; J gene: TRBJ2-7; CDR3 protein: CASSLQGAIYEQYF; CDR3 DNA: TGCGCCAGCAGCTTACAGGGGGCTATCTACGAGCAGTACTTC
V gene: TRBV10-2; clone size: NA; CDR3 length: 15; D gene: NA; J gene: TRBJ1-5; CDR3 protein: CASSESGGSNQPQHF; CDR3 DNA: TGCGCCAGCAGTGAGTCGGGGGGATCCAATCAGCCCCAGCATTTT
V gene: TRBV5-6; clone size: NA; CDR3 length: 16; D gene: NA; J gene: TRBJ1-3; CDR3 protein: CASSLSNRLSGNTIYF; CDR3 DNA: TGTGCCAGCAGCTTGAGCAACCGCCTCTCTGGAAACACCATATATTTT
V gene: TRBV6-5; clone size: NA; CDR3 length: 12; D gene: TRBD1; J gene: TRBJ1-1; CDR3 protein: CASKTGGTEAFF; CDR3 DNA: TGTGCCAGTAAGACAGGGGGCACTGAAGCTTTCTTT
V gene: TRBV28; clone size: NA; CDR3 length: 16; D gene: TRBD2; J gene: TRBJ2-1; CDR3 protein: CASSGSGGGSYNEQFF; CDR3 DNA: TGTGCCAGCAGTGGTAGCGGGGGCGGCTCCTACAATGAGCAGTTCTTC
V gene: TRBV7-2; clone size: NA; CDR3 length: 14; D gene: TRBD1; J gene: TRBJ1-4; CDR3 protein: CASSSGQLNEKLFF; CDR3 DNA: TGTGCCAGCAGCTCGGGACAGTTAAATGAAAAACTGTTTTTT
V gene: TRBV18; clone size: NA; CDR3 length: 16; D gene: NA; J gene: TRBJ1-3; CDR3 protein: CASLLQGTSSGNTIYF; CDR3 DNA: TGTGCCAGCCTTTTACAGGGAACTAGCTCTGGAAACACCATATATTTT
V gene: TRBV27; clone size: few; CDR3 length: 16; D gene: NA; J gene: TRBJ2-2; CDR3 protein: CASSLGRAGDTGELFF; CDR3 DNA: TGTGCCAGCAGTTTAGGGAGGGCAGGGGACACCGGGGAGCTGTTTTTT
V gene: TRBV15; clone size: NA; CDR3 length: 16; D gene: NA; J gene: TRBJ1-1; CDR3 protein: CATSRDPDFPNTEAFF; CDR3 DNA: TGTGCCACCAGCAGAGACCCGGACTTCCCGAACACTGAAGCTTTCTTT
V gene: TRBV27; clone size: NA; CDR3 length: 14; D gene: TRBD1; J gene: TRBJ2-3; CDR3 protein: CASSRDRVTDTQYF; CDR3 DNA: TGTGCCAGTAGTCGGGACAGGGTCACAGATACGCAGTATTTT
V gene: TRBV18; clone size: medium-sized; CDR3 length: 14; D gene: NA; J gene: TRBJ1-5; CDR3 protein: CASSLRAEGQPQHF; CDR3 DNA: TGTGCCAGCTCACTAAGGGCAGAGGGTCAGCCCCAGCATTTT
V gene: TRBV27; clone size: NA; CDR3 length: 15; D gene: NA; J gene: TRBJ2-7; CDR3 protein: CASSLFLSGGYEQYF; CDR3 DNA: TGTGCCAGCAGTTTATTTCTCAGCGGCGGCTACGAGCAGTACTTC
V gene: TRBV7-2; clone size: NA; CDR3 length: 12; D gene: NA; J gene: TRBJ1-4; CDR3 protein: CASSSDNEKLFF; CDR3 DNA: TGTGCCAGCAGCTCCGATAATGAAAAACTGTTTTTT
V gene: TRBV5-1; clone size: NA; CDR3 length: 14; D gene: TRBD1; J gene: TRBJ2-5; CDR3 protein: CASSWGQGGETQYF; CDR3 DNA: TGCGCCAGCAGCTGGGGACAGGGAGGGGAGACCCAGTACTTC